The 20 T cell receptor beta chains below all came from one sample that was sequenced in a study of blood T cell repertoires in COVID-19. TCRdb keeps only in-frame clones here, not all; method: immunoSEQ multiplex PCR. The sample records hundreds of thousands of clones, about 90% being singletons. Sequencing used peripheral blood. Receptors were obtained from a man in his 60s with COVID-19, enrolled during active disease.

This clone was recorded a few times. The rearrangement joins TRBV12-3 or TRBV12-4 to TRBJ1-2; D perhaps matches TRBD1 (6 bases). CDR3 size: 12 residues. The V end was cut by 5 bases, the J end by 4 bases, with 8 bases between. Here the CDR3 reads CASSQQGYGYTF. The DNA of the CDR3 is TGTGCCAGCAGTCAACAGGGCTATGGCTACACCTTC.

This clone has only a few counts. The rearrangement uses TRBV5-1 and TRBJ2-5; D is undetermined. This CDR3 has 11 amino acids. Germline V lookup: CDR1 SGHRS, CDR2 YFSETQ. The germline V and J ends were trimmed by 2 bases and 3 bases, with 2 bases remaining between them. CDR3 bases: TGCGCCAGCAGCTTCGAAGAGACCCAGTACTTC. Translation: CASSFEETQYF.

The J gene is TRBJ1-2, the V gene TRBV21-1; the D call of TRBD1 is as the table states it, not checked on the DNA. TRBV21-1 is classified as a pseudogene. This CDR3 is 22 amino acids long. This CDR3 is CASSHYRGLWLGQGANVEGHTF. The CDR3 DNA follows: TGTGCCAGCAGCCACTACCGGGGTTTATGGCTCGGACAGGGGGCCAACGTGGAAGGCCACACCTTC.

The rearrangement links TRBV3-1 (or the pseudogene TRBV3-2) to TRBJ1-1, with 11 bases that match TRBD1. Germline CDR1 is LGHDT and CDR2 is YNNKEL (reference sequence). The length of the CDR3 is 17 residues. Losses at the gene ends were 5 bases for V and 5 bases for J; bases not matched to a gene: 13. The CDR3 spells CASSARTGGGRSTEAFF. DNA of the CDR3: TGTGCCAGCAGCGCCCGGACAGGGGGCGGCAGGAGTACTGAAGCTTTCTTT.

The genes are TRBV12-2 and TRBJ1-1; TRBD1, the table's D call, was not compared with the DNA. TRBV12-2 is labeled a pseudogene. CDR3 length: 15 amino acids. The CDR3 spells CASRTRDRANTEAFF. In nucleotides, the CDR3 is TGTGCAAGTCGCACCCGGGACAGGGCGAACACTGAAGCTTTCTTT.

The chain combines TRBV3-1 (or the pseudogene TRBV3-2) with TRBJ2-2, with 9 bases identical to TRBD1. The length of the CDR3 is 17 residues. Trimming cost V 1 base and J 5 bases; bases outside gene matches: 8. In germline, CDR1 is LGHDT, CDR2 YNNKEL (reference sequence). As DNA, the CDR3 is TGTGCCAGCAGCCAAGCGGGACAGGGCCTTGGGACCGGGGAGCTGTTTTTT. This encodes CASSQAGQGLGTGELFF.

The chain recombines TRBV5-1 with TRBJ1-4; D uncertain. V lost 0 bases and J 2 bases, leaving 5 bases between the germline ends. Per germline, CDR1 SGHRS and CDR2 YFSETQ. The CDR3 runs to 14 residues. CDR3 DNA: TGCGCCAGCAGCTTGGGAGGGACTAATGAAAAACTGTTTTTT. Encoded protein: CASSLGGTNEKLFF. The variable domain in full, completed from reference TRBV5-1 and TRBJ1-4, reads KAGVTQTPRYLIKTRGQQVTLSCSPISGHRSVSWYQQTPGQGLQFLFEYFSETQRNKGNFPGRFSGRQFSNSRSEMNVSTLELGDSALYLCASSLGGTNEKLFFGSGTQLSVL.

The chain has TRBV4-2 and TRBJ2-3, with D possibly TRBD2 on 5 matching bases. V dropped 2 bases and J dropped 4 bases, with 7 bases sitting between them. This CDR3 has 13 residues. Germline V gene sequence: CDR1 LGHNA, CDR2 YNFKEQ. The CDR3 loop reads CASSQLDSDTQYF. CDR3 bases: TGTGCCAGCAGCCAACTGGACTCAGATACGCAGTATTTT.

This chain connects TRBV2 to TRBJ1-5; D is unresolved. CDR1 is SNHLY and CDR2 is FYNNEI in the germline V gene. The CDR3 contains 12 residues. With 10 bases removed from V and 4 bases from J, the gap between germline ends came to 11 bases. The CDR3 here is CATRGGNQPQHF. The CDR3 DNA reads TGTGCCACAAGAGGTGGGAATCAGCCCCAGCATTTT.

This clone has just one count. The chain carries TRBV6-2 or TRBV6-3 and TRBJ1-5; D remains unclear. The germline V gene has CDR1 MNHEY and CDR2 SVGEGT. This CDR3 is 11 amino acids long. The V gene lost 5 bases and the J gene lost 6 bases, with 5 bases spanning the gap. CDR3 amino acids: CASSPGQPQHF. For the CDR3, the DNA is TGTGCCAGCAGTCCAGGTCAGCCCCAGCATTTT.

The V gene is TRBV11-2, the J gene TRBJ1-5; weak D call: TRBD1 (5 bases). CDR1 SGHAT and CDR2 FQNNGV come from the germline V gene. The CDR3 length is 14 residues. Trimming stripped 6 bases from V and 4 bases from J, with 13 bases between. The CDR3 loop reads CASSPSGGNQPQHF. CDR3 DNA: TGTGCCAGCAGTCCTTCCGGGGGGAATCAGCCCCAGCATTTT.

The V gene is TRBV19, the J gene TRBJ2-1; perhaps TRBD2 as D (5 bases). The V gene lost 5 bases and the J gene lost 10 bases, with 18 bases spanning the gap. The CDR3 contains 14 residues. In germline, CDR1 is LNHDA, CDR2 SQIVND (reference sequence). The CDR3 region is CASSGLRAGREQFF. CDR3 in DNA: TGTGCCAGTAGTGGGCTGAGGGCAGGACGGGAGCAGTTCTTC. Full variable domain (outside the CDR3, taken from reference TRBV19 and TRBJ2-1): DGGITQSPKYLFRKEGQNVTLSCEQNLNHDAMYWYRQDPGQGLRLIYYSQIVNDFQKGDIAEGYSVSREKKESFPLTVTSAQKNPTAFYLCASSGLRAGREQFFGPGTRLTVL.

The gene calls are TRBV6-5 and TRBJ1-2, with 8 bases lining up with TRBD1. This CDR3 is built from 13 residues. V was pared by 4 bases and J by 6 bases, with 4 bases of the junction left unmatched. Per germline, CDR1 MNHEY and CDR2 SVGAGI. CDR3 sequence (DNA): TGTGCCAGCAGTTTAGGACAGGGAAATGGCTACACCTTC. This sequence encodes CASSLGQGNGYTF.

The V and J genes are TRBV19 and TRBJ2-7; no definite D call. Trimming removed 1 base at V and 0 bases at J, with 10 bases between. Germline V CDR1 and CDR2: LNHDA, SQIVND (reference sequence). The CDR3 runs to 15 residues. CDR3 DNA sequence: TGTGCCAGTAGTATAGGGGCAGGAAGCTCCTACGAGCAGTACTTC. Translation: CASSIGAGSSYEQYF.

The chain's CDR3 is CASSSHGQTGGNTIYF. In DNA, the CDR3 is TGTGCCAGCAGCTCCCATGGACAGACAGGTGGAAACACCATATATTTT. The rearrangement joins TRBV7-8 to TRBJ1-3, with a tentative D call TRBD1 (6 bases). The CDR3 consists of 16 residues. V lost 4 bases, J lost 3 bases, and 16 bases lay in between. Germline assignment: CDR1 SGHVS and CDR2 FQNEAQ.

This rearrangement joins TRBV12-3 or TRBV12-4 to TRBJ2-1; 10 nucleotides line up with TRBD2. V dropped 5 bases and J dropped 15; count of bases not matched to a gene: 7. The CDR3 totals 12 residues. The CDR3 DNA reads as TGTGCCAGCAGTCTCAGCGGGGGGGTGCGGTTCTTC. Translation: CASSLSGGVRFF.

The chain employs TRBV12-3 or TRBV12-4 and TRBJ2-1; D ambiguous. CDR3 length: 13 amino acids. Between the trimmed V and J ends, which lost 6 bases and 6 bases, there was a span of 12 bases. CDR3 region: CASRPNEANEQFF. In DNA, the CDR3 is TGTGCCAGCAGGCCGAACGAGGCCAATGAGCAGTTCTTC.

The chain has TRBV18 and TRBJ1-2, with TRBD1 matching 11 bases. The ends lost 2 bases at V and 1 base at J; junction bases unmatched: 3. This CDR3 has 16 residues. The germline CDR1 and CDR2 sequences are KGHSH and LQKENI. CDR3 protein: CASSPEDRGLNYGYTF. The CDR3 DNA reads TGTGCCAGCTCACCAGAGGACAGGGGGCTTAACTATGGCTACACCTTC.

This chain links TRBV11-2 with TRBJ2-1; 13 nucleotides align to TRBD2. This CDR3 is 15 amino acids long. Germline V gives CDR1 SGHAT, CDR2 FQNNGV. Unmatched junction bases numbered 0, after V lost 0 bases and J lost 7 bases. The CDR3 sequence is CASSLEGLAGNEQFF. CDR3 DNA: TGTGCCAGCAGCTTAGAGGGACTAGCGGGAAATGAGCAGTTCTTC.

The chain couples TRBV4-1 to TRBJ2-1; TRBD2 aligns across 9 bases. V lost 5 bases and J lost 9; bases outside the gene matches: 11. Germline CDR1 is MGHRA and CDR2 is YSYEKL. The CDR3 has 15 residues. The CDR3: CASSLYGGGAGEQFF. CDR3 bases: TGCGCCAGCAGCTTATACGGCGGGGGGGCTGGTGAGCAGTTCTTC.